The sequence of this TCR beta chain was determined in a study of T cell repertoires in cytomegalovirus infection. At the level of the study: Public TCR beta signatures marked donors with CMV infection and the matching HLA.

This CDR3 comprises 14 residues. V was pared by 0 bases and J by 6 bases, with 8 bases between. Germline loops: CDR1 LGHNA, CDR2 YNFKEQ. TCRdb re-called the reads with MiXCR, one entry per CDR3 protein. The sample carries about 260,000 distinct CDR3 sequences, approximately 9.2% recorded once. Overall study findings and caveats: Frequencies of public TCR beta families were cumulated, and this identified carriers of CMV plus the relevant HLA. Clonotypes of TCR beta that were HLA-C-restricted and CMV-specific dominated the ex vivo response.

The sample holds many counts of this clonotype. Its antigen is as yet unknown. The source material was PBMCs. This receptor was obtained from a human donor in good health (CMV status not recorded). Some clones in this sample may be carry-over from other donors' samples. The chain couples TRBV4-2 to TRBJ2-2; D unresolved. CDR3 DNA sequence: TGTGCCAGCAGCCAAGATATGGGCCCCGGGGAGCTGTTTTTT. This encodes CASSQDMGPGELFF.